What follows describes a single T cell receptor (beta chain). This table comes from immunoSEQ multiplex PCR, and its TCRdb copy is limited to in-frame clones, with some not included. The data show 110,000 or so clones, 90% to 95% seen once. This entry is derived from a study of brain T cells in children with intractable seizures. This CDR3 is built from 17 residues. With V trimmed by 4 bases and J by 6 bases, 14 bases remained unmatched. Germline values: CDR1 SGHNT, CDR2 YYREEE (reference sequence). The source of this sequence is a boy in the first two years of life with hemimegalencephaly and intractable seizures. The chain uses TRBV5-4 and TRBJ2-1; TRBD2 matches 9 bases. The sequences come from peripheral blood, collected at surgery. CDR3 nucleotide sequence: TGTGCCAGCAGCACCCGGGGTAGCGGGAGTACAGTCAATGAGCAGTTCTTC. It yields the protein CASSTRGSGSTVNEQFF. The entire variable domain, with the rest obtained from reference TRBV5-4 and TRBJ2-1, is as follows: ETGVTQSPTHLIKTRGQQVTLRCSSQSGHNTVSWYQQALGQGPQFIFQYYREEENGRGNFPPRFSGLQFPNYSSELNVNALELDDSALYLCASSTRGSGSTVNEQFFGPGTRLTVL.